The clone carrying this TCR beta chain was counted many times. Described time point: before trial treatment. Donors were given nivolumab, ipilimumab, aspirin, low-dose cyclophosphamide and low-dose radiotherapy. First-strand cDNA relied on TRAV- and TRBV-specific primers spanning alpha and beta chains. TCRs were put through about 20 PCR cycles of amplification with Phusion. A constant-region primer and the V-primer adapter served as the primer pair. TCRdb re-derived calls from the reads in MiXCR, one entry per CDR3 protein. The sample lists 75,000 to 95,000 distinct CDR3 sequences; around 9.2% were seen once. This record comes from a study of low-dose radiotherapy and immunotherapy resistance in tumors. V lost 3 bases, J lost 6 bases, and 16 bases lay in between. In germline, CDR1 is SGHRS, CDR2 YFSETQ. There are 14 residues in the CDR3.

The chain combines TRBV5-1 with TRBJ2-7; D gene uncertain. The sequence came from a male donor with prostate cancer. This specimen was PBMCs, taken before treatment. Here the CDR3 reads CASSWGRQAPEQYF. The CDR3 region has the DNA TGCGCCAGCAGCTGGGGTCGCCAGGCCCCCGAGCAGTACTTC.